This TCR beta chain appears in the sequencing data of a study of shared clonotypes between healthy human individuals. Study-level information: CD4 naive and CD4 memory each took three plates per donor, while CD8 naive took two and CD8 memory one. General observations from the study: Relative to memory subsets, naive subsets generally showed larger estimated richness. When naive CD4 clonotypes were compared across several donors, around 5% were shared.

CD8 cells regarded as naive lacked CD45RO, were positively chosen for CCR7, and omitted terminally differentiated effector memory CD45RA+ cells. Concerning this clone: Its target is not known. The sample holds other DNA sequences that translate to the same CDR3.

Each subset's genomic DNA was shared equally among a number of immunoSEQ plates. Using immunoSEQ multiplex PCR, the repertoire was profiled, and TCRdb retains in-frame clones only, with some absent. The table lists some 580,000 clones, about 98% of them singletons. This sequence was found in a man aged 25-40 years in good health. Sequencing was carried out using naive CD8+ T cells sorted from blood.

CDR3 DNA sequence: TGCGCCAGCAGCCCCAGCTCCTACGAGCAGTACTTC. Its protein product is CASSPSSYEQYF. The chain couples TRBV5-1 to TRBJ2-7; D not certain. The germline V gene encodes CDR1 SGHRS and CDR2 YFSETQ. This CDR3 is built from 12 residues. V was pared by 4 bases and J by 0 bases, with 5 bases between.